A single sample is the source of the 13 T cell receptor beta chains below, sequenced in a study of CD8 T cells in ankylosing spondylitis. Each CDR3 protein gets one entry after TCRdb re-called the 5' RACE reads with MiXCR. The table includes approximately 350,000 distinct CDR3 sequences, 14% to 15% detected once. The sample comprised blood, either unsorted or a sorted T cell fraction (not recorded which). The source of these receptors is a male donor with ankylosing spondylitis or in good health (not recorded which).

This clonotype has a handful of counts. The CDR3 region has the DNA TGTGCCAGCAGTGAATTGACGAGGGGGGGGAACACCGGGGAGCTGTTTTTT. Translating gives CASSELTRGGNTGELFF. V and J are TRBV6-1 and TRBJ2-2; weak D call: TRBD2 (7 bases). In germline, CDR1 is MNHNS, CDR2 SASEGT. The CDR3 contains 17 residues. V lost 2 bases and J 1 base, leaving 14 bases between the germline ends.

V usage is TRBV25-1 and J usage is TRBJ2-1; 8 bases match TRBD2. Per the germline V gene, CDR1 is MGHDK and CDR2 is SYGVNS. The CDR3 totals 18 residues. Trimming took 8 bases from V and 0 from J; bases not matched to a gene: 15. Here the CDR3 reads CASLAASGGASSYNEQFF. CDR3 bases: TGTGCCAGCCTTGCGGCGAGCGGGGGTGCGAGCTCCTACAATGAGCAGTTCTTC. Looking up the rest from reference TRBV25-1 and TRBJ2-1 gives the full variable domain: EADIYQTPRYLVIGTGKKITLECSQTMGHDKMYWYQQDPGMELHLIHYSYGVNSTEKGDLSSESTVSRIRTEHFPLTLESARPSHTSQYLCASLAASGGASSYNEQFFGPGTRLTVL.

The CDR3 DNA is TGTGCCAGCAGTTTCTCTCGCGACAGGTCCAATTCACCCCTCCACTTT. It codes for CASSFSRDRSNSPLHF. The chain is built from TRBV28 and TRBJ1-6, with D tentatively TRBD1 (6 bases). Germline lookup yields CDR1 MDHEN and CDR2 SYDVKM. The CDR3 has 16 amino acids. The V and J ends lost 3 bases and 7 bases respectively, with 16 bases between them.

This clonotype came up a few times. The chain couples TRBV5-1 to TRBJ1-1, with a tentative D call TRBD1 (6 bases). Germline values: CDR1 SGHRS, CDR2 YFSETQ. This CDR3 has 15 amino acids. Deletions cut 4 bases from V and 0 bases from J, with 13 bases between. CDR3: CASSAGGQMNTEAFF. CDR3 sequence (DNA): TGCGCCAGCAGCGCCGGGGGACAAATGAACACTGAAGCTTTCTTT. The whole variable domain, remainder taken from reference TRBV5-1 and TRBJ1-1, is KAGVTQTPRYLIKTRGQQVTLSCSPISGHRSVSWYQQTPGQGLQFLFEYFSETQRNKGNFPGRFSGRQFSNSRSEMNVSTLELGDSALYLCASSAGGQMNTEAFFGQGTRLTVV.

CDR3 amino acids: CASSPTTGLNTEAFF. CDR3 nucleotide sequence: TGTGCCAGCAGCCCCACGACGGGACTGAACACTGAAGCTTTCTTT. The genes are TRBV9 and TRBJ1-1; D is perhaps TRBD1 (5 bases). V shed 4 bases and J shed 0 bases, with 13 bases lying between them. CDR3 length: 15 residues. CDR1 is SGDLS, CDR2 YYNGEE, per germline.

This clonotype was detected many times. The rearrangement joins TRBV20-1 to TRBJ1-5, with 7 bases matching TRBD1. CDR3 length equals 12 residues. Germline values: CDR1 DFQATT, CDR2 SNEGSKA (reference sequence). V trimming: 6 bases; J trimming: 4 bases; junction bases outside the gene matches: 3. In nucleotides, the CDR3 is TGCAGTGCCAGGACAGGAAATCAGCCCCAGCATTTT. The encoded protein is CSARTGNQPQHF.

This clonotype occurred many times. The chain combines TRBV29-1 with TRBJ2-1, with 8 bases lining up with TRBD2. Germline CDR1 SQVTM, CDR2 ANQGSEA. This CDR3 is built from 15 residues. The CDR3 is CTSSGRGGGYNEQFF. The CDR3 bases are TGCACGTCCTCCGGGCGGGGCGGGGGGTACAATGAGCAGTTCTTC.

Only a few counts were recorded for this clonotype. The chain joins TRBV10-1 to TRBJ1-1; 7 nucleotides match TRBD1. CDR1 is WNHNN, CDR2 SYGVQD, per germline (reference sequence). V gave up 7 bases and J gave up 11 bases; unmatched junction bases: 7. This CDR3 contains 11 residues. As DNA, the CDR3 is TGCGCCAGCACCCAGGGGGGGGTTGCTTTCTTT. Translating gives CASTQGGVAFF.

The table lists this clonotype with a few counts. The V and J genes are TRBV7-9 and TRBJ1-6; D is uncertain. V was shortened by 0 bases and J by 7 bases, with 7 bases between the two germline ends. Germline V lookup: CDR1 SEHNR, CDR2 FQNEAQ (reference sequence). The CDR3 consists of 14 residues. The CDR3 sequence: CASSLASGNSPLHF. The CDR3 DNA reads TGTGCCAGCAGCTTAGCGTCCGGGAATTCACCCCTCCACTTT.

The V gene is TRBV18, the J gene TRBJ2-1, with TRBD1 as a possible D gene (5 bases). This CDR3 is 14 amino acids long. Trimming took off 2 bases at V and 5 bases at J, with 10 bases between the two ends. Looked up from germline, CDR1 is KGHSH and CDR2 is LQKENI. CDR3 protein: CASSPRSRDNEQFF. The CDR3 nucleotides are TGTGCCAGCTCACCAAGGTCCAGGGACAATGAGCAGTTCTTC.

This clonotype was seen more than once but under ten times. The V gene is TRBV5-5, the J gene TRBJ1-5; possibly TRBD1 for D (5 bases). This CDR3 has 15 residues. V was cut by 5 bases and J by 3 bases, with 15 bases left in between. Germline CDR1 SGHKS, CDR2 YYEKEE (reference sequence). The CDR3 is CASRPTGDFNQPQHF. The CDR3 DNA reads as TGTGCCAGCAGACCTACAGGAGACTTCAATCAGCCCCAGCATTTT.

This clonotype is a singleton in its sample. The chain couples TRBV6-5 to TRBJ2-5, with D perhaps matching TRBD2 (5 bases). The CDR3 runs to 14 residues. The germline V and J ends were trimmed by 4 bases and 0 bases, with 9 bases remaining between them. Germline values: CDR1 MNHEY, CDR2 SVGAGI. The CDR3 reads CASSCGGNQETQYF. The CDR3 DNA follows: TGTGCCAGCAGTTGCGGAGGCAACCAAGAGACCCAGTACTTC.

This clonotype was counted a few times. The CDR3 DNA is TGTGCCAGCAGGGGGGGAGCGGGGGGCTACAATGAGCAGTTCTTC. This codes for CASRGGAGGYNEQFF. V gene TRBV2 combines with J gene TRBJ2-1, with 9 nucleotides matching TRBD2. The CDR3 length is 15 residues. V shed 6 bases and J 3 bases; nucleotides not matched to a gene: 6. The germline CDR1 and CDR2 sequences are SNHLY and FYNNEI.